This T cell receptor (beta chain) comes out of a study of molecular identifiers for immune sequencing clone quantification. Naive CD8 T cells, phenotype CD8+CD4-CCR7+CD45RA+, were sorted. This clonotype has at least ten counts. In germline, CDR1 is MGHRA, CDR2 YSYEKL. V lost 4 bases and J lost 0, with 17 bases in between. The CDR3 has 17 residues. It was with previously described methods and listed TCR primers that bulk TCR libraries were made. TCRdb recomputed calls from the PCR reads with MiXCR, one row per CDR3 protein. In the table there are approximately 550,000 distinct CDR3 sequences, about 25% of which are singletons.

This sequence was found in a human donor in good health. Some libraries in this study had Jurkat cell RNA spiked in. This chain uses TRBV4-1 with TRBJ2-3; weak D call: TRBD1 (5 bases). Sequencing input: naive CD8+ T cells from blood, with Jurkat cell RNA spiked in. Subset specified: FACS-sorted CD8+CD4-CCR7+CD45RA+ naive T cells. CDR3 residues: CASSPFVDSPSTDTQYF. The CDR3 region has the DNA TGCGCCAGCAGCCCCTTTGTTGACAGCCCTAGCACAGATACGCAGTATTTT.